A single sample is the source of the 22 T cell receptor beta chains below, sequenced in a study of post-analysis software for immune sequencing data. Study results and limitations: When patients were compared with controls, five TRBV segments were more frequent, TRBV5-6, TRBV5-1 and TRBV20-1 among them.

Antigens for these TCRs are unknown. Unique-molecular-identifier-tagged TCR beta cDNA libraries were used. Via MiXCR, TCRdb re-called the PCR reads, giving one row per CDR3 protein. The data show hundreds of thousands of distinct CDR3 sequences, about 57% seen once. Input material: blood. These receptors all stem from a girl aged 10 to 17 with multiple sclerosis.

This rearrangement joins TRBV7-2 to TRBJ2-1; 8 bases line up with TRBD2. Germline CDR1 reads SGHTA; CDR2 reads FQGNSA. V dropped 5 bases and J dropped 8; count of bases not matched to a gene: 5. CDR3 length equals 13 residues. The CDR3 is CASSTRAGDEQFF. In DNA form, the CDR3 reads TGTGCCAGCAGCACGAGAGCGGGGGATGAGCAGTTCTTC. The full variable domain, with the rest looked up from reference TRBV7-2 and TRBJ2-1, is GAGVSQSPSNKVTEKGKDVELRCDPISGHTALYWYRQSLGQGLEFLIYFQGNSAPDKSGLPSDRFSAERTGGSVSTLTIQRTQQEDSAVYLCASSTRAGDEQFFGPGTRLTVL.

This clonotype was detected only a few times. The chain is built from TRBV5-1 and TRBJ2-1; D gene unclear. There are 11 residues in the CDR3. CDR1 is SGHRS, CDR2 YFSETQ, per germline. Between the trimmed V and J ends, which lost 1 base and 6 bases, there was a span of 2 bases. Here the CDR3 reads CASSLTNEQFF. CDR3 bases: TGCGCCAGCAGCTTGACCAATGAGCAGTTCTTC.

V and J are TRBV12-3 or TRBV12-4 and TRBJ2-3; D unresolved. The ends were cut back, 3 bases at V and 10 bases at J, with 5 bases in the middle. This CDR3 comprises 10 residues. CDR3 nucleotides: TGTGCCAGCAGTTTGAAGGCGCAGTATTTT. It encodes CASSLKAQYF.

This clonotype was detected only a few times. The chain links TRBV27 to TRBJ2-7; 10 bases align to TRBD2. The J segment lost 0 bases and the V segment lost 5 bases, leaving 7 bases of the junction unmatched. This CDR3 region has 16 residues. Looked up from germline, CDR1 is MNHEY and CDR2 is SMNVEV (reference sequence). CDR3 sequence (DNA): TGTGCCAGCAGTCTAGCGGGAGTCCCCCCCTCCTACGAGCAGTACTTC. Translating gives CASSLAGVPPSYEQYF.

The chain couples TRBV3-1 to TRBJ2-6; D uncertain. The V and J ends lost 3 bases and 0 bases respectively, with 9 bases between them. Germline-derived CDR1 and CDR2 are LGHDT and YNNKEL (reference sequence). The CDR3 runs 16 residues. The CDR3 sequence: CASSHSADSGANVLTF. CDR3 coding DNA: TGTGCCAGCAGCCACTCCGCTGACTCTGGGGCCAACGTCCTGACTTTC.

This clonotype was seen a few times. The chain links TRBV7-2 to TRBJ2-5; D remains unclear. Germline CDR1 reads SGHTA; CDR2 reads FQGNSA. V was shortened by 4 bases and J by 0 bases, with 15 bases between the two germline ends. The CDR3 has 16 residues. For the CDR3, the DNA is TGTGCCAGCAGCTCCCGCCGCGTGAGGTACCAAGAGACCCAGTACTTC. As protein: CASSSRRVRYQETQYF.

This clonotype was recorded only once. This likely comes from a read error, as the CDR3 has no conserved phenylalanine or tryptophan at its end. The chain employs TRBV12-3 or TRBV12-4 and TRBJ2-5; 10 bases align to TRBD2. J lost 1 base, V lost 0 bases, and 8 bases had no gene match. The CDR3 consists of 18 residues. The CDR3 DNA is TGTGCCAGCAGTTTAGCGCTCCTAGCGGGGGCTGCCCAAGAGACCCAGTACTGC. Translated, it gives CASSLALLAGAAQETQYC.

The V and J genes are TRBV2 and TRBJ2-2, with D possibly being TRBD2 (5 bases). Germline-derived CDR1 and CDR2 are SNHLY and FYNNEI. The V and J ends lost 8 bases and 1 base respectively, with 11 bases between them. The CDR3 is 14 residues long. CDR3 in DNA: TGTGCCAGCGGGAGACACAAGAACACCGGGGAGCTGTTTTTT. It encodes CASGRHKNTGELFF.

The chain recombines TRBV2 with TRBJ2-1, with 9 bases aligning to TRBD2. V shed 6 bases and J 2 bases; nucleotides not matched to a gene: 5. The CDR3 totals 15 residues. CDR1 SNHLY and CDR2 FYNNEI come from the germline V gene. In DNA form, the CDR3 reads TGTGCCAGCAGCGCCGGGACTAGCCCCTACAATGAGCAGTTCTTC. Protein: CASSAGTSPYNEQFF.

J is TRBJ2-1 and V is TRBV2; TRBD1 might be the D (6 bases). The better agreement between TRBJ2-7 and the DNA end casts doubt on the J call. Per the germline V gene, CDR1 is SNHLY and CDR2 is FYNNEI. CDR3 length: 16 amino acids. The CDR3 loop is CASNFPRESTGYEQYF. DNA of the CDR3: TGTGCCAGCAATTTTCCCCGGGAATCGACAGGCTACGAGCAGTACTTC.

This clonotype has just a few counts. This chain links TRBV10-3 with TRBJ2-5; TRBD1 aligns across 10 bases. Trimming removed 11 bases from V and 5 bases from J; junction bases left unmatched: 5. Germline lookup yields CDR1 ENHRY and CDR2 SYGVKD. The CDR3 contains 12 residues. The CDR3 DNA reads as TGTGCCGTCGGACAGGGGGAGGAGACCCAGTACTTC. As protein: CAVGQGEETQYF.

This chain links TRBV29-1 with TRBJ2-5; no reliable D call. Looked up from germline, CDR1 is SQVTM and CDR2 is ANQGSEA. Trimming stripped 3 bases from V and 1 base from J, with 12 bases between. The CDR3 sequence is 14 residues long. CDR3 in DNA: TGCAGCGTTGATGGCAGCGAGACCCAAGAGACCCAGTACTTC. It codes for CSVDGSETQETQYF.

V gene TRBV6-5 combines with J gene TRBJ1-5; unclear D gene. The CDR3 covers 15 residues. From germline, CDR1 is MNHEY and CDR2 SVGAGI. V lost 5 bases and J lost 2, with 13 bases in between. The CDR3 reads CASSIRPGGNQPQHF. The CDR3 bases are TGTGCCAGCAGTATTAGACCCGGCGGCAATCAGCCCCAGCATTTT.

This chain links TRBV20-1 with TRBJ2-1; D is perhaps TRBD1 or TRBD2 (5 bases each). Germline V gene lookup returns CDR1 DFQATT and CDR2 SNEGSKA (reference sequence). CDR3 length: 15 residues. Trimming shortened V by 3 bases and J by 3 bases, and 15 bases separated the two germline ends. The CDR3 region is CSARPGTLVYNEQFF. CDR3 nucleotide sequence: TGCAGTGCTAGGCCCGGGACCCTAGTCTACAATGAGCAGTTCTTC.

The chain carries TRBV20-1 and TRBJ2-7, with 10 bases that match TRBD2. Trimming took 6 bases from V and 0 from J; bases not matched to a gene: 5. Germline loops: CDR1 DFQATT, CDR2 SNEGSKA (reference sequence). This CDR3 region has 14 residues. CDR3 amino acids: CSAPLAGDSYEQYF. The CDR3 DNA follows: TGCAGTGCGCCGCTAGCGGGGGACTCCTACGAGCAGTACTTC.

This clonotype was seen a few times. This chain joins TRBV3-1 and TRBJ2-7; tentative D call: TRBD1 (6 bases). V was trimmed by 4 bases and J by 3 bases, leaving 22 bases between them. The CDR3 runs 17 residues. Germline CDR1 LGHDT, CDR2 YNNKEL (reference sequence). The CDR3 sequence: CASSPPPGDGRDYEQYF. The CDR3 region has the DNA TGTGCCAGCAGCCCGCCCCCAGGGGACGGACGAGACTACGAGCAGTACTTC.

This chain links TRBV4-2 with TRBJ2-7, with 9 positions matching TRBD2. V trimming: 4 bases; J trimming: 4 bases; junction bases outside the gene matches: 14. In germline, CDR1 is LGHNA, CDR2 YNFKEQ. The CDR3 runs 17 residues. This chain's CDR3 is CASSPSVGSGSIYEQYF. CDR3 bases: TGTGCCAGCAGCCCCTCGGTTGGTAGCGGGAGTATTTACGAGCAGTACTTC.

V is TRBV12-3 or TRBV12-4 and J is TRBJ2-1; D not resolved. The closer fit of TRBJ2-7 to the DNA end suggests the J call may be wrong. The CDR3 length is 12 residues. In nucleotides, the CDR3 is TGTGCCAGCAGCCCAAGCCTGATCGAGCAGTACTTC. This encodes CASSPSLIEQYF.

This clonotype was detected many times. Sequence at one end of the junction differs from germline and may be a read error. The rearrangement links TRBV4-1 to TRBJ2-7; D not certain. CDR3 length: 11 residues. Germline V lookup: CDR1 MGHRA, CDR2 YSYEKL. The CDR3 reads CASSQGHEQYF. DNA for the CDR3: TGTGCCAGCAGCCAAGGCCACGAGCAGTACTTC.

This clonotype has more than one count but fewer than ten. V and J are TRBV5-6 and TRBJ1-6; D unclear. This CDR3 has 16 amino acids. V lost 1 base to trimming and J lost 0 bases, with 8 bases between them. CDR1 is SGHDT and CDR2 is YYEEEE in the germline V gene. CDR3 in DNA: TGTGCCAGCAGCTTGACAGCGGACTCCTATAATTCACCCCTCCACTTT. Protein: CASSLTADSYNSPLHF.

The V and J genes are TRBV7-9 and TRBJ2-7; D might be TRBD2 (6 bases). CDR3 length: 15 residues. Per germline, CDR1 SEHNR and CDR2 FQNEAQ (reference sequence). Trimming removed 4 bases from V and 0 bases from J, with 13 bases in between. The CDR3 coding sequence is TGTGCCAGCAGCTATCCGGGACTCCCCTCCTACGAGCAGTACTTC. It specifies CASSYPGLPSYEQYF.

The chain employs TRBV28 and TRBJ1-1; D unclear. Germline V gene sequence: CDR1 MDHEN, CDR2 SYDVKM. Trimming removed 7 bases at V and 0 bases at J, with 9 bases between. This CDR3 contains 13 residues. The CDR3 DNA sequence: TGTGCCAGCATGACCGGGATGAACACTGAAGCTTTCTTT. This gives the protein CASMTGMNTEAFF.